The T cell receptor beta chain under discussion was sequenced for a study of T cell repertoires in cytomegalovirus infection. Study context: In public TCR beta signatures, there were indications of both CMV infection and matching HLA type. General study results and limits: Using cumulative public TCR beta family frequency, the authors identified those who carried CMV together with the relevant HLA. HLA-C-restricted CMV-specific TCR beta clonotypes prevailed in the ex vivo response.

CDR3 length equals 15 residues. J lost 9 bases, V lost 5 bases, and 7 bases had no gene match. Turning to this clonotype: Its antigen is as yet unknown.

TCRdb used MiXCR to reprocess the reads, holding one entry per CDR3 protein. The sample lists about 360,000 distinct CDR3 sequences; about a sixth were seen once. This TCR came from a human donor in good health (CMV status not recorded). Some clones in this sample may be carry-over from other donors' samples. The sample was PBMCs. The chain combines TRBV12-3 or TRBV12-4 with TRBJ2-1, with TRBD2 matching 13 bases. The CDR3 sequence is CASSHGLAGAVEQFF. In DNA form, the CDR3 reads TGTGCCAGCAGTCACGGACTAGCGGGGGCGGTTGAGCAGTTCTTC.